These 28 T cell receptor beta chains share one sample of origin, sequenced in a study of blood T cell repertoires in COVID-19. Repertoires were generated with immunoSEQ multiplex PCR, while TCRdb's copy carries only in-frame clones and drops some. The sample holds fewer than 250,000 clones, around nine tenths seen once. Sequenced: peripheral blood. These receptor sequences come from a woman between 40 and 50 years old who had recovered from COVID-19.

The rearrangement uses TRBV28 and TRBJ1-5, with TRBD1 as a possible D gene (6 bases). Looked up from germline, CDR1 is MDHEN and CDR2 is SYDVKM. V was clipped by 7 bases and J by 4 bases, with 17 bases between them. The CDR3 length is 15 residues. The CDR3 coding sequence is TGTGCCAGCAAAGTCGGTTGGCAGGGGAATCAGCCCCAGCATTTT. As protein: CASKVGWQGNQPQHF. Combining the CDR3 with reference TRBV28 and TRBJ1-5 gives the whole variable domain DVKVTQSSRYLVKRTGEKVFLECVQDMDHENMFWYRQDPGLGLRLIYFSYDVKMKEKGDIPEGYSVSREKKERFSLILESASTNQTSMYLCASKVGWQGNQPQHFGDGTRLSIL.

The chain uses TRBV19 and TRBJ2-2, with 11 bases fitting TRBD2. CDR1 is LNHDA and CDR2 is SQIVND in the germline V gene (reference sequence). The V gene end was trimmed by 3 bases and the J gene end by 0 bases; junction bases not matched to a gene: 6. The CDR3 is 18 amino acids. CDR3 residues: CASSMGLAGGANTGELFF. The CDR3 region has the DNA TGTGCCAGTAGTATGGGATTAGCGGGAGGGGCGAACACCGGGGAGCTGTTTTTT.

This chain uses TRBV7-2 with TRBJ1-1; no firm D call. The germline CDR1 and CDR2 sequences are SGHTA and FQGNSA. V was pared by 6 bases and J by 5 bases, with 13 bases between. CDR3 size: 13 residues. The CDR3 nucleotides are TGTGCCAGCAGTTCATACTCAATAACTGAAGCTTTCTTT. This gives the protein CASSSYSITEAFF. Complete variable domain (other parts from reference TRBV7-2 and TRBJ1-1): GAGVSQSPSNKVTEKGKDVELRCDPISGHTALYWYRQSLGQGLEFLIYFQGNSAPDKSGLPSDRFSAERTGGSVSTLTIQRTQQEDSAVYLCASSSYSITEAFFGQGTRLTVV.

The chain uses TRBV30 and TRBJ1-1; the D gene is possibly TRBD1 (5 bases). CDR3 length: 15 residues. Germline CDR1 and CDR2: GTSNPN and SVGIG (reference sequence). V was cut by 6 bases and J by 0 bases, with 17 bases left in between. Written as DNA, the CDR3 is TGTGCCTGCCCGAGAACAGGCCCTATGAACACTGAAGCTTTCTTT. It codes for CACPRTGPMNTEAFF.

V and J are TRBV25-1 and TRBJ2-1, with 13 bases matching TRBD2. In germline, CDR1 is MGHDK, CDR2 SYGVNS. The CDR3 is 15 amino acids. V dropped 3 bases and J dropped 10; count of bases not matched to a gene: 6. CDR3: CASSDQRTSGSEQFF. The CDR3 nucleotides read TGTGCCAGCAGTGATCAAAGGACTAGCGGGAGCGAGCAGTTCTTC.

This clone was observed a single time. CDR3 in DNA: TGTGCCAGCAGTCTATTACGGGGAGAAACTGAAGCTTTCTTT. It yields the protein CASSLLRGETEAFF. The chain is built from TRBV27 and TRBJ1-1; the D is unclear. The CDR3 extends over 14 amino acids. The V gene lost 5 bases and the J gene lost 5 bases, with 15 bases spanning the gap. Germline values: CDR1 MNHEY, CDR2 SMNVEV (reference sequence).

CDR3 protein: CSVEPQGPEAFF. The DNA of the CDR3 is TGCAGCGTTGAACCACAGGGTCCTGAAGCTTTCTTT. V usage is TRBV29-1 and J usage is TRBJ1-1; D might be TRBD1 (6 bases). Germline lookup yields CDR1 SQVTM and CDR2 ANQGSEA. The CDR3 has 12 residues. The ends were cut back, 2 bases at V and 6 bases at J, with 10 bases in the middle.

V is TRBV11-1 and J is TRBJ2-1, with 8 nucleotides matching TRBD2. Losses at the gene ends were 2 bases for V and 2 bases for J; bases not matched to a gene: 2. This CDR3 has 15 residues. Germline CDR1 is SGHAT and CDR2 is FQDESV (reference sequence). The CDR3: CASSLLAGPYNEQFF. DNA of the CDR3: TGTGCCAGCAGCTTATTAGCGGGACCCTACAATGAGCAGTTCTTC.

The chain is built from TRBV9 and TRBJ2-1; TRBD1 might be the D (6 bases). CDR3 length: 16 residues. Germline V gene sequence: CDR1 SGDLS, CDR2 YYNGEE. Trimming stripped 0 bases from V and 9 bases from J, with 19 bases between. Here the CDR3 DNA reads TGTGCCAGCAGCGTAGGAGGGGGTTACACGGCAAGTGAGCAGTTCTTC. Its protein product is CASSVGGGYTASEQFF.

V usage is TRBV27 and J usage is TRBJ1-2; maybe TRBD1 (5 bases). Germline V gene data show CDR1 as MNHEY and CDR2 as SMNVEV (reference sequence). The CDR3 runs 16 residues. Trimming stripped 0 bases from V and 4 bases from J, with 15 bases between. The CDR3 coding sequence is TGTGCCAGCAGTTTATCAGCGGGACGAACTCTCTATGGCTACACCTTC. This codes for CASSLSAGRTLYGYTF.

The rearrangement links TRBV28 to TRBJ1-4; 8 positions agree with TRBD1. J was trimmed by 7 bases and V by 6 bases; bases with no gene match: 13. Germline V gene sequence: CDR1 MDHEN, CDR2 SYDVKM. This CDR3 region has 16 residues. The CDR3 nucleotides are TGTGCCAGCAGCCCTTGGGACAGGCCCGAGGGTGAAAAACTGTTTTTT. Its protein is CASSPWDRPEGEKLFF.

This rearrangement joins TRBV5-4 to TRBJ2-2; D perhaps matches TRBD2 (5 bases). Germline CDR1 and CDR2: SGHNT and YYREEE (reference sequence). This CDR3 is 15 amino acids long. V was cut by 0 bases and J by 8 bases, with 14 bases left in between. The CDR3 DNA is TGTGCCAGCAGCTTGGGCCAAGCGGTGCGGGGGGAGCTGTTTTTT. This sequence encodes CASSLGQAVRGELFF.

The chain combines TRBV3-1 (or the pseudogene TRBV3-2) with TRBJ1-2, with D tentatively TRBD1 (6 bases). CDR3 length: 14 residues. CDR1 is LGHDT, CDR2 YNNKEL, per germline (reference sequence). V lost 1 base and J lost 7, with 13 bases in between. The CDR3, as DNA: TGTGCCAGCAGCCAAGGGCTGGACAGTCCTGGCTACACCTTC. Protein sequence: CASSQGLDSPGYTF.

The rearrangement uses TRBV27 and TRBJ2-7, with 9 positions matching TRBD2. Germline assignment: CDR1 MNHEY and CDR2 SMNVEV (reference sequence). The length of the CDR3 is 16 residues. Unmatched junction bases numbered 8, after V lost 3 bases and J lost 2 bases. The CDR3 nucleotides are TGTGCCAGCAGTTTCTCTAGCGGGACTTCAGCCTACGAGCAGTACTTC. Protein sequence: CASSFSSGTSAYEQYF.

This clone was counted only a few times. The chain employs TRBV5-1 and TRBJ2-7, with D possibly TRBD1 on 7 matching bases. In germline, CDR1 is SGHRS, CDR2 YFSETQ. This CDR3 region has 16 residues. V was clipped by 4 bases and J by 4 bases, with 21 bases between them. As DNA, the CDR3 is TGCGCCAGCAGCCCTGCGGGGACAGCGGTCTCTTACGAGCAGTACTTC. This translates into CASSPAGTAVSYEQYF.

The chain couples TRBV9 to TRBJ2-2, with 9 bases matching TRBD2. CDR1 is SGDLS and CDR2 is YYNGEE in the germline V gene. Losses at the gene ends were 0 bases for V and 2 bases for J; bases not matched to a gene: 5. The CDR3 is 17 residues long. In DNA, the CDR3 is TGTGCCAGCAGCGTAGTGGCGGGAGGGCACAACACCGGGGAGCTGTTTTTT. Amino acid sequence: CASSVVAGGHNTGELFF.

V and J are TRBV15 and TRBJ1-2, with a possible D match to TRBD1 (6 bases). The V and J ends lost 6 bases and 3 bases respectively, with 11 bases between them. This CDR3 region has 13 residues. Looked up from germline, CDR1 is LNHNV and CDR2 is YYDKDF (reference sequence). The CDR3 DNA sequence: TGTGCCACCAGACAGGGTATGGACTATGGCTACACCTTC. Translation gives CATRQGMDYGYTF.

The chain has TRBV19 and TRBJ1-4; no reliable D call. V lost 0 bases and J lost 10, with 18 bases in between. This CDR3 has 16 residues. Germline CDR1 is LNHDA and CDR2 is SQIVND (reference sequence). As DNA, the CDR3 is TGTGCCAGTAGTATAGATCCGGACCTCCATGAGGGAAAACTGTTTTTT. Its translation: CASSIDPDLHEGKLFF. Together with reference TRBV19 and TRBJ1-4, the CDR3 gives the full variable domain: DGGITQSPKYLFRKEGQNVTLSCEQNLNHDAMYWYRQDPGQGLRLIYYSQIVNDFQKGDIAEGYSVSREKKESFPLTVTSAQKNPTAFYLCASSIDPDLHEGKLFFGSGTQLSVL.

The chain combines TRBV6-5 with TRBJ1-1, with TRBD1 identical over 7 bases. Germline V gene sequence: CDR1 MNHEY, CDR2 SVGAGI. With V trimmed by 8 bases and J by 6 bases, 9 bases remained unmatched. The CDR3 runs to 13 residues. This CDR3 reads CASPLETGAEAFF. The CDR3, as DNA: TGTGCCAGCCCATTAGAAACAGGGGCTGAAGCTTTCTTT.

In its sample, this clone was seen a few times. The chain carries TRBV30 and TRBJ2-2, with TRBD1 matching over 7 bases. The ends lost 4 bases at V and 1 base at J; junction bases unmatched: 9. The length of the CDR3 is 16 residues. The V gene's germline CDR1 is GTSNPN and CDR2 SVGIG (reference sequence). The CDR3 sequence: CAWTLRGTVNTGELFF. The DNA of the CDR3 is TGTGCCTGGACCTTAAGGGGGACAGTGAACACCGGGGAGCTGTTTTTT.

The chain's CDR3 is CASNQEGTYGYTF. Written as DNA, the CDR3 is TGTGCCAGCAATCAGGAGGGGACCTATGGCTACACCTTC. The chain joins TRBV3-1 (or the pseudogene TRBV3-2) to TRBJ1-2; a weak D match, TRBD1 (5 bases). Germline CDR1 is LGHDT and CDR2 is YNNKEL (reference sequence). This CDR3 has 13 residues. V lost 7 bases to trimming and J lost 4 bases, with 13 bases between them.

The V gene is TRBV5-1, the J gene TRBJ2-5; tentative D call: TRBD2 (6 bases). Trimming took off 3 bases at V and 5 bases at J, with 14 bases between the two ends. This CDR3 region has 14 residues. Per germline, CDR1 SGHRS and CDR2 YFSETQ. The CDR3 DNA follows: TGCGCCAGCAGCTCCGTTGGTGGGAGGGAGACCCAGTACTTC. It is translated as CASSSVGGRETQYF.

The V call is TRBV5-1, the J call TRBJ1-4; TRBD1 is a possible D gene (5 bases). V dropped 4 bases and J dropped 7 bases, with 17 bases sitting between them. CDR3 length: 15 amino acids. Looked up from germline, CDR1 is SGHRS and CDR2 is YFSETQ. The CDR3 DNA is TGCGCCAGCAGCAAGAATGGGGACTCAAGTGAAAAACTGTTTTTT. Protein: CASSKNGDSSEKLFF.

V usage is TRBV7-8 and J usage is TRBJ2-7, with D perhaps matching TRBD1 (5 bases). Between the trimmed V and J ends, which lost 6 bases and 4 bases, there was a span of 10 bases. This CDR3 region has 12 residues. Germline values: CDR1 SGHVS, CDR2 FQNEAQ. DNA for the CDR3: TGTGCCAGCAGTCCCAGGGATTACGAGCAGTACTTC. Amino acid sequence: CASSPRDYEQYF.

V is TRBV27 and J is TRBJ2-7; 10 bases are a match to TRBD1. CDR1 MNHEY and CDR2 SMNVEV come from the germline V gene (reference sequence). V trimming: 6 bases; J trimming: 1 base; junction bases outside the gene matches: 6. This CDR3 is 15 amino acids long. The CDR3 loop reads CASSPRQGASYEQYF. As DNA, the CDR3 is TGTGCCAGCAGCCCTCGACAGGGGGCTTCCTACGAGCAGTACTTC.

The chain combines TRBV3-1 (or the pseudogene TRBV3-2) with TRBJ1-1; D is ambiguous. This CDR3 has 11 amino acids. Trimming cost V 4 bases and J 12 bases, with 12 bases left between them. Germline CDR1 is LGHDT and CDR2 is YNNKEL (reference sequence). CDR3 nucleotides: TGTGCCAGCAGCCTTGAGGGTCGAACTTTCTTT. Residues: CASSLEGRTFF.

V gene TRBV7-3 combines with J gene TRBJ2-5, with 9 bases fitting TRBD2. The CDR3 covers 15 residues. Germline CDR1 reads SGHTA; CDR2 reads FQGTGA. With V trimmed by 4 bases and J by 2 bases, 5 bases remained unmatched. The CDR3 protein is CASSSTSGGQETQYF. CDR3 in DNA: TGTGCCAGCAGCTCGACTAGCGGCGGTCAAGAGACCCAGTACTTC. Full variable domain (outside the CDR3, taken from reference TRBV7-3 and TRBJ2-5): GAGVSQTPSNKVTEKGKYVELRCDPISGHTALYWYRQSLGQGPEFLIYFQGTGAADDSGLPNDRFFAVRPEGSVSTLKIQRTERGDSAVYLCASSSTSGGQETQYFGPGTRLLVL.

This rearrangement joins TRBV7-9 to TRBJ2-5; 7 bases fit TRBD1. Germline lookup yields CDR1 SEHNR and CDR2 FQNEAQ (reference sequence). J gave up 7 bases and V 5 bases, and 4 bases lay outside the gene matches. The CDR3 runs to 12 residues. CDR3 sequence reads: CASSGTGATQYF. The CDR3 nucleotides read TGTGCCAGCAGCGGAACAGGGGCGACCCAGTACTTC.